Included here is one TCR beta chain sequence, with context. The antigen remains undetermined. The data were taken from a study of cytomegalovirus exposure and HLA in healthy donors. Overall study results and limits: Despite most TCR sequences being rare, some public TCRs occurred in many donors. In a later analysis, common viral pathogens appeared linked to several of the most significant clusters.

Healthy bone marrow donors made up the donors. Primers for the PCR totalled 60 Vbeta and 13 Jbeta. Original handling: Later work found 65 million to 90 million unique TCR beta chains, with 10 million to 14 million shared. Measured with immunoSEQ multiplex PCR; TCRdb has only the in-frame clones, and not every one. For V, J and clone size, that table is used; D and trimming come from the DNA. The sample has approximately 120,000 clones. The clonotype originates from a man between 18 and 29 years old in good health and CMV-seronegative. The sequencing input was PBMCs.

CDR3 sequence (DNA): TGTGCCAGCAGCTTAACGGGAGAGCAGTTCTTC. Translation gives CASSLTGEQFF. The V gene is TRBV7-6, the J gene TRBJ2-1, with D possibly TRBD2 on 5 matching bases. The V gene's germline CDR1 is SGHVS and CDR2 FNYEAQ. Trimming took 2 bases from V and 10 from J, leaving 6 bases between them. The CDR3 length is 11 residues.